Sequencing of this T cell receptor beta chain was carried out in a study of T cell responses to AZD1222 COVID-19 vaccine. Notes on the study in general: The donors showed a predominance of white British ancestry and of females, with possible underestimation of clonal diversity.

The CDR3 is 18 amino acids. Germline V lookup: CDR1 ENHRY, CDR2 SYGVKD. The V end was cut by 5 bases, the J end by 5 bases, with 26 bases between. TCRdb keeps only in-frame clones here, not all; method: immunoSEQ multiplex PCR. The data hold about 120,000 clones, with 90% observed a single time. Note on this clone: What it binds is not known.

The chain links TRBV10-3 to TRBJ2-3; no reliable D call. This TCR was sampled from an adult in good health. Here the sequenced sample was peripheral blood, taken on day 0 of MenACWY control vaccination. The CDR3 DNA reads as TGTGCCATCAGTCCCCGCGTCCCGTCGTCCCGAATTTTAGATACGCAGTATTTT. Its translation is CAISPRVPSSRILDTQYF.